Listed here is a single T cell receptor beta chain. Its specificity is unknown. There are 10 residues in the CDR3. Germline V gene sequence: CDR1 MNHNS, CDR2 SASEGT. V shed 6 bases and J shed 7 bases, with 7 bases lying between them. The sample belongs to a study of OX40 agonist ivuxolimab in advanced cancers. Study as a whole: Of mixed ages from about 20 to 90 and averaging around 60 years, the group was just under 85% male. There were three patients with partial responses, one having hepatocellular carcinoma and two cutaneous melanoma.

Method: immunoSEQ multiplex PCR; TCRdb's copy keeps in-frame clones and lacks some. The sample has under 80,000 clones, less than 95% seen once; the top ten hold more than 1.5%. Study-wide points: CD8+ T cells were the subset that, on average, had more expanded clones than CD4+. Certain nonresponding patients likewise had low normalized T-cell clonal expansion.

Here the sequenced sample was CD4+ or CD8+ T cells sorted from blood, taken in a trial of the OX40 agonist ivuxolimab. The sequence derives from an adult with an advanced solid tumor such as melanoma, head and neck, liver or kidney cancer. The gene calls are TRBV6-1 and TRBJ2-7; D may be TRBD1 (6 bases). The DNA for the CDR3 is TGTGCCAGCAGACAGGGAGAGCAGTACTTC. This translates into CASRQGEQYF.